This entry concerns a single T cell receptor (beta chain). Repertoires were generated with immunoSEQ multiplex PCR, while TCRdb's copy carries only in-frame clones and drops some. The table has approximately 98,000 clones, roughly 79% seen once. The ends were cut back, 1 base at V and 3 bases at J, with 10 bases in the middle. This CDR3 comprises 14 residues. Germline CDR1 reads MGHRA; CDR2 reads YSYEKL. The source of the sample is a study of control samples from healthy donors and cancer patients. The rearrangement joins TRBV4-1 to TRBJ2-7; weak D call: TRBD1 (5 bases). Sequencing was carried out using blood. This TCR was recovered from a man in his late teens or twenties in good health. CDR3: CASSQVRQGYEQYF. DNA of the CDR3: TGCGCCAGCAGCCAAGTACGGCAGGGCTACGAGCAGTACTTC.